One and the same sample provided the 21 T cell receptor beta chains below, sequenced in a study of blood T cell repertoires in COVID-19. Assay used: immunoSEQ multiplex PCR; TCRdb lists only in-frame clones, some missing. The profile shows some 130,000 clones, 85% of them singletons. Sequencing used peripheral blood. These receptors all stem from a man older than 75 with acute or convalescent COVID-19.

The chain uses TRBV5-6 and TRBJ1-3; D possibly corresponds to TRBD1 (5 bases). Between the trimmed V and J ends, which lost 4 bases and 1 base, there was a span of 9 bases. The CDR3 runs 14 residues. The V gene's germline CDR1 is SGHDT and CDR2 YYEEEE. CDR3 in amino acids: CASSTQGSGNTIYF. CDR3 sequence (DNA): TGTGCCAGCAGCACGCAGGGATCTGGAAACACCATATATTTT.

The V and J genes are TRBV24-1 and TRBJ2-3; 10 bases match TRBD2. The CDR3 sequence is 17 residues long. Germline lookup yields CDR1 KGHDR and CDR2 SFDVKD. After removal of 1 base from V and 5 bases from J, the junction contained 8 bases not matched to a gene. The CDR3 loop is CATSDLNQRGGIDTQYF. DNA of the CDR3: TGTGCCACCAGTGATTTAAACCAGCGGGGGGGAATAGATACGCAGTATTTT.

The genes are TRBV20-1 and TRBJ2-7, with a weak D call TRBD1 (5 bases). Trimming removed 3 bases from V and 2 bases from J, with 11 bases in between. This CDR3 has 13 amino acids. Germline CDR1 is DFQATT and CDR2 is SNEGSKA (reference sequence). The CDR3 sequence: CSASRAGTYEQYF. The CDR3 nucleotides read TGCAGTGCTAGTAGGGCAGGGACCTACGAGCAGTACTTC.

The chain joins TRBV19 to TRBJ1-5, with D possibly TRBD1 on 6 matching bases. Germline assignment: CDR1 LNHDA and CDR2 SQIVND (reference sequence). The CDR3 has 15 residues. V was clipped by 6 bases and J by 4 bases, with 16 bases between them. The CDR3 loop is CASRPPDSLNQPQHF. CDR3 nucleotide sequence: TGTGCCAGTAGACCCCCGGACAGCCTTAATCAGCCCCAGCATTTT.

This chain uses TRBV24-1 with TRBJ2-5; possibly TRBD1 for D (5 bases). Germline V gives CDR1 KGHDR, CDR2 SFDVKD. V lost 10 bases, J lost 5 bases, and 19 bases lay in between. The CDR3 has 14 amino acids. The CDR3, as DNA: TGTGCCACGGCAAGTGGGCAGGGTACCGAGACCCAGTACTTC. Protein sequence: CATASGQGTETQYF.

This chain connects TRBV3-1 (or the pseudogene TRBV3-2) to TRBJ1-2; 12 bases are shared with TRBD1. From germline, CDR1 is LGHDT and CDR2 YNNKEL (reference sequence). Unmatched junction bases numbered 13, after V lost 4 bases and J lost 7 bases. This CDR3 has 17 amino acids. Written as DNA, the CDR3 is TGTGCCAGCAGCCCCTACTCCGTGGGACAGGGGGCGGGTGGCTACACCTTC. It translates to CASSPYSVGQGAGGYTF.

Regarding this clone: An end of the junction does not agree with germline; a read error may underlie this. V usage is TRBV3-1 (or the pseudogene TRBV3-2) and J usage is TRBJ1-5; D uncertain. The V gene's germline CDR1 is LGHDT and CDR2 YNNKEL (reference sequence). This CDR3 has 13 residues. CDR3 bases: TGTGCCAACAGCCAAGTGGGAGGTCAGCCCCAGCATTTT. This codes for CANSQVGGQPQHF.

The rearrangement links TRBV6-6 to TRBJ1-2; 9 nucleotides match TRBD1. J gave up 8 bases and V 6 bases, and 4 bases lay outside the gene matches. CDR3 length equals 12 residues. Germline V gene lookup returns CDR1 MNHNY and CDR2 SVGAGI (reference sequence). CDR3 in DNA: TGTGCCAGCAGCCCGGACAGGGGCGGCTACACCTTC. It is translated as CASSPDRGGYTF.

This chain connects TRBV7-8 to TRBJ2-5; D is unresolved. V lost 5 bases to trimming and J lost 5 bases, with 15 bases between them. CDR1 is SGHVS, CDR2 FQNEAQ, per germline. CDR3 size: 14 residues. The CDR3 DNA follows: TGTGCCAGCAGCCCGGTAGAAGTGCGGGAGACCCAGTACTTC. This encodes CASSPVEVRETQYF.

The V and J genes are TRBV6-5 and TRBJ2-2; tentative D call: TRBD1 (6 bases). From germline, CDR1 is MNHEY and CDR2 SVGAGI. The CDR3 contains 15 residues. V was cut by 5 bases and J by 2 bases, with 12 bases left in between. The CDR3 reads CASSPGQTNTGELFF. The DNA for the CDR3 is TGTGCCAGCAGTCCCGGACAGACAAACACCGGGGAGCTGTTTTTT.

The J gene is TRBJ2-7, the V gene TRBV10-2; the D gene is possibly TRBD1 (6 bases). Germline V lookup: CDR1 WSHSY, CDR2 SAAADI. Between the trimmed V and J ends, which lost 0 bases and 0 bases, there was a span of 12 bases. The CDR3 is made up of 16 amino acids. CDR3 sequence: CASSESRGSSSYEQYF. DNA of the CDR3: TGCGCCAGCAGTGAGTCGAGGGGGAGTAGCTCCTACGAGCAGTACTTC.

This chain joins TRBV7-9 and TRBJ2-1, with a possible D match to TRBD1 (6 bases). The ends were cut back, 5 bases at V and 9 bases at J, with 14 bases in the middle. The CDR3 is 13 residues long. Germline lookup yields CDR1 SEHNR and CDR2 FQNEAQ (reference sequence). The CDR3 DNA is TGTGCCAGCAGCCCACAGGGATCCGGTGAGCAGTTCTTC. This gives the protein CASSPQGSGEQFF.

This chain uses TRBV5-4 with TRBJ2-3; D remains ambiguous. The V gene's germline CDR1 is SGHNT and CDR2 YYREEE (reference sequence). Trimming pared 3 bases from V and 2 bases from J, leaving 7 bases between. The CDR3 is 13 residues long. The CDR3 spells CASSSEITDTQYF. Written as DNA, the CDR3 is TGTGCCAGCAGCTCGGAGATCACAGATACGCAGTATTTT.

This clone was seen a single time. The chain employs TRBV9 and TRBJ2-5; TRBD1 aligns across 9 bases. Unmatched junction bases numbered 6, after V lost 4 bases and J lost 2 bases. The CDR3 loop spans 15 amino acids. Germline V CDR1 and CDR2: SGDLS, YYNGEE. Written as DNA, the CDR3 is TGTGCCAGCAGCCCCCGGGACAGGGAACAAGAGACCCAGTACTTC. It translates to CASSPRDREQETQYF.

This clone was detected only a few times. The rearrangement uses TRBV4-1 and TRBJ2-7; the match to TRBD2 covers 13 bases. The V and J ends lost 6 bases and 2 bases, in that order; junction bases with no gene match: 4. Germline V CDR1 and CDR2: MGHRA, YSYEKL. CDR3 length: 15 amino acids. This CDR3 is CASRRTSGGAYEQYF. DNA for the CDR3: TGCGCCAGCAGACGAACTAGCGGGGGGGCCTACGAGCAGTACTTC.

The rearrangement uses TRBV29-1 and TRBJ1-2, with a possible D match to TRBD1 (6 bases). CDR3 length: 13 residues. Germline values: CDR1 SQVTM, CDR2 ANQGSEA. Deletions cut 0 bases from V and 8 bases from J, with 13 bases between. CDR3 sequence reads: CSVEDNRVGGYTF. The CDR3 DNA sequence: TGCAGCGTTGAAGATAACAGGGTAGGGGGCTACACCTTC.

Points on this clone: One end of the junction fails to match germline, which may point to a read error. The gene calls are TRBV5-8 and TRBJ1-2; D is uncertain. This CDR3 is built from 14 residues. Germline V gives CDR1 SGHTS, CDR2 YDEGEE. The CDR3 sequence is CASSRGGREGSRPF. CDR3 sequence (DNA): TGTGCCAGCAGCCGCGGAGGGAGGGAAGGCTCTCGCCCATTC.

The CDR3 DNA reads as TGTGCCAGTAGTATCAGGTGGCGTGAAGCTTTCTTT. Amino acid sequence: CASSIRWREAFF. The rearrangement uses TRBV19 and TRBJ1-1; D remains ambiguous. In germline, CDR1 is LNHDA, CDR2 SQIVND (reference sequence). V lost 3 bases and J 7 bases, leaving 9 bases between the germline ends. The CDR3 sequence is 12 residues long.

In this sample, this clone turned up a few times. This CDR3 reads CASSEGGLRQYF. In nucleotides, the CDR3 is TGTGCCAGCAGTGAAGGGGGCCTCCGGCAGTATTTT. V gene TRBV6-1 combines with J gene TRBJ2-3; possibly TRBD1 for D (5 bases). Germline assignment: CDR1 MNHNS and CDR2 SASEGT. The CDR3 extends over 12 amino acids. V lost 1 base to trimming and J lost 11 bases, with 10 bases between them.

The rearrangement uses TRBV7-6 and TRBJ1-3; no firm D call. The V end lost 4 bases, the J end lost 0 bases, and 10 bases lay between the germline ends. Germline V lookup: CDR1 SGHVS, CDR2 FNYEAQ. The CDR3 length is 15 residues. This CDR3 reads CASSSGPSSGNTIYF. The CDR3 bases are TGTGCCAGCAGCTCAGGTCCTTCCTCTGGAAACACCATATATTTT.

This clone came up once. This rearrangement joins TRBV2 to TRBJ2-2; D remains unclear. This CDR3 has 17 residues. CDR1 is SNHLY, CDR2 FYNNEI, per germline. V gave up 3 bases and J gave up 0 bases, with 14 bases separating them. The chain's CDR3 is CASSDARRATNTGELFF. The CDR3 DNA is TGTGCCAGCAGTGATGCCCGGAGAGCGACGAACACCGGGGAGCTGTTTTTT.